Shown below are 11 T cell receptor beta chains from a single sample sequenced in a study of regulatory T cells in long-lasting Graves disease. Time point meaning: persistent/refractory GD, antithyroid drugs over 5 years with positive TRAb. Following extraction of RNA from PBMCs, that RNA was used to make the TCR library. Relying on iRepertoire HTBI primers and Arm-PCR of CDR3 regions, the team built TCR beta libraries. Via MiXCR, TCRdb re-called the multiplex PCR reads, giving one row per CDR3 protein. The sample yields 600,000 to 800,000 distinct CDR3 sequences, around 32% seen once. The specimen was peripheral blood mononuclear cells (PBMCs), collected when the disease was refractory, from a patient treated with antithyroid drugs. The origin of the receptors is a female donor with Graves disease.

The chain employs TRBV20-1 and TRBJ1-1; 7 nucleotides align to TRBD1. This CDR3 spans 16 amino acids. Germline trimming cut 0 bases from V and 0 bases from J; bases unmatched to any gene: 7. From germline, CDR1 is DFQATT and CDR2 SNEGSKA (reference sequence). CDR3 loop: CSAREEGAGMNTEAFF. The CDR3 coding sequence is TGCAGTGCTAGAGAGGAGGGGGCTGGAATGAACACTGAAGCTTTCTTT.

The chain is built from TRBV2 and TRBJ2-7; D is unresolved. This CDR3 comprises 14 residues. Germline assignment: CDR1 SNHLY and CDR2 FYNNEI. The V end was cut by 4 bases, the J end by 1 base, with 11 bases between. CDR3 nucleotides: TGTGCCAGCAGTGGGACGCTCCTTTCCTACGAGCAGTACTTC. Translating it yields CASSGTLLSYEQYF.

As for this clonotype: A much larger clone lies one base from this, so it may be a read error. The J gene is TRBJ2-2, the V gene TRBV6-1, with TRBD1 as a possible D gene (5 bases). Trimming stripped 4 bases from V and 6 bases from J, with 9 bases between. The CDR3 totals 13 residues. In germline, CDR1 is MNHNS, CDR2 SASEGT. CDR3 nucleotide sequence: TGTGCCAGCAGTGCCAGGGTCCCCGGGGAGCTGTTTTTT. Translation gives CASSARVPGELFF.

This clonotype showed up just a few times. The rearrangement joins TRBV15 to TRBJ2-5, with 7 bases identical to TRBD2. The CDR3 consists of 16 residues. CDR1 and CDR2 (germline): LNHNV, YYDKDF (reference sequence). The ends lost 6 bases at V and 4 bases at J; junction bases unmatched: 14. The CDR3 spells CATSPPEGGMAETQYF. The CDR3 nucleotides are TGTGCCACCAGTCCCCCAGAGGGAGGGATGGCAGAGACCCAGTACTTC. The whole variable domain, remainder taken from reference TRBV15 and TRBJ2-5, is DAMVIQNPRYQVTQFGKPVTLSCSQTLNHNVMYWYQQKSSQAPKLLFHYYDKDFNNEADTPDNFQSRRPNTSFCFLDIRSPGLGDTAMYLCATSPPEGGMAETQYFGPGTRLLVL.

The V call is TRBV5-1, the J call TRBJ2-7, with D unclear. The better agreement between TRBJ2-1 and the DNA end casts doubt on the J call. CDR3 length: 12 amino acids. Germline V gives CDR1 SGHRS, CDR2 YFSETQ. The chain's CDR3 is CASSLVVPEQFF. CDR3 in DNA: TGCGCCAGCAGCTTGGTAGTACCAGAGCAGTTCTTC.

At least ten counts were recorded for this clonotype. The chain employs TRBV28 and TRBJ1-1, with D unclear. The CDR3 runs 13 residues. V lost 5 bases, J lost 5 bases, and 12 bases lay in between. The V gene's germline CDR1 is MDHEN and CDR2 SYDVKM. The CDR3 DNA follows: TGTGCCAGCAGTCGGAACCGGCGGACTGAAGCTTTCTTT. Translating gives CASSRNRRTEAFF.

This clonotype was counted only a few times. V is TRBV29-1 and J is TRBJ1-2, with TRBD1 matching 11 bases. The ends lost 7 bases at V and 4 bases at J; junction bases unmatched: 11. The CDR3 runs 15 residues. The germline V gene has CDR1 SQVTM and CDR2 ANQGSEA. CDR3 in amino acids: CSDADRGLLGYGYTF. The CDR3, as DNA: TGCAGCGACGCGGACAGGGGGCTTTTGGGCTATGGCTACACCTTC. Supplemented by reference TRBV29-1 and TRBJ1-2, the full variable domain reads SAVISQKPSRDICQRGTSLTIQCQVDSQVTMMFWYRQQPGQSLTLIATANQGSEATYESGFVIDKFPISRPNLTFSTLTVSNMSPEDSSIYLCSDADRGLLGYGYTFGSGTRLTVV.

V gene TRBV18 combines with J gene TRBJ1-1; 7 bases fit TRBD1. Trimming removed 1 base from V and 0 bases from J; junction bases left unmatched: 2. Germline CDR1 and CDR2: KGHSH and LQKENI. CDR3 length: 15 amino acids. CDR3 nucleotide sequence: TGTGCCAGCTCACCACAGGGGGCGGTGAACACTGAAGCTTTCTTT. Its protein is CASSPQGAVNTEAFF.

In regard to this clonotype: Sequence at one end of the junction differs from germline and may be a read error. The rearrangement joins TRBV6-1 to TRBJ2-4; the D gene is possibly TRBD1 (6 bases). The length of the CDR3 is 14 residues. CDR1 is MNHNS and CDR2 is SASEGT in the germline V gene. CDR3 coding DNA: TGCGCCAGCAGTCACGGGACAACCAAAAACATTCAGTACTTC. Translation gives CASSHGTTKNIQYF.

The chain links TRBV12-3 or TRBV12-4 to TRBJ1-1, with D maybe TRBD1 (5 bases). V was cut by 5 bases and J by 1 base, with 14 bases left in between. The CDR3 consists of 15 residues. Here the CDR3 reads CASSPKGEENTEAFF. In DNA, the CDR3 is TGTGCCAGCAGTCCCAAAGGGGAGGAGAACACTGAAGCTTTCTTT.

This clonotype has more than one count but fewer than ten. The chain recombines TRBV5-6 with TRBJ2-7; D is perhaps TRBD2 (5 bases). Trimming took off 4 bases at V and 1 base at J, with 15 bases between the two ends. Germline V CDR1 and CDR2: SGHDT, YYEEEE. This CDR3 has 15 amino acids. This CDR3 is CASSALPGRSYEQYF. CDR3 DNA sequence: TGTGCCAGCAGCGCGCTACCGGGAAGGTCCTACGAGCAGTACTTC.